The 8 T cell receptor beta chains in this list originate from one sample, sequenced in a study of T cells in Graves' hyperthyroidism and ophthalmopathy. Regions amplified from RNA transcripts were the TCR beta CDR3 regions. TCR CDR3 underwent first-round RT-PCR with the HTBI primer set. From the multiplex PCR reads, TCRdb called clonotypes with MiXCR, one entry per CDR3 protein. The table has about 300,000 distinct CDR3 sequences, roughly 18% seen once; the top ten hold about 40%. Sequencing was carried out using blood. All receptors derive from a man aged 50-60 years with Graves' ophthalmopathy.

As concerns this clonotype: One end of the junction varies from germline; a read error may be responsible. The chain is built from TRBV28 and TRBJ2-7; tentatively, D is TRBD1 (5 bases). Germline assignment: CDR1 MDHEN and CDR2 SYDVKM. The CDR3 consists of 13 residues. CDR3 region: CASRLSQGSEQYF. CDR3 bases: TGTGCCAGCAGGTTATCCCAGGGATCCGAGCAGTACTTC.

This clonotype was recorded at least ten times. The chain is built from TRBV6-1 and TRBJ2-2; D tentatively reads TRBD1 or TRBD2 (6 bases each). Germline V gene sequence: CDR1 MNHNS, CDR2 SASEGT. This CDR3 is built from 15 residues. V shed 4 bases and J shed 5 bases, with 14 bases lying between them. CDR3 region: CASSAGGLGTGELFF. In nucleotides, the CDR3 is TGTGCCAGCAGTGCCGGGGGCCTGGGAACCGGGGAGCTGTTTTTT.

This clonotype appeared many times. CDR3: CASSEQGRLNEQYF. The CDR3 DNA sequence: TGTGCCAGCAGTGAACAGGGACGTCTGAACGAGCAGTACTTC. The chain combines TRBV2 with TRBJ2-7, with D perhaps given as TRBD1 or TRBD2 (5 bases each). The CDR3 totals 14 residues. Trimming took 2 bases from V and 5 from J, leaving 13 bases between them. Per germline, CDR1 SNHLY and CDR2 FYNNEI.

This chain connects TRBV29-1 to TRBJ2-3, with D hard to call. Between the trimmed V and J ends, which lost 6 bases and 1 base, there was a span of 20 bases. Germline lookup yields CDR1 SQVTM and CDR2 ANQGSEA. This CDR3 has 16 amino acids. Written as DNA, the CDR3 is TGCAGCGTCAATTATCGAGTGTCCGGCGGCACAGATACGCAGTATTTT. As protein: CSVNYRVSGGTDTQYF.

This sequence joins TRBV5-5 and TRBJ2-5; 7 nucleotides line up with TRBD1. The ends lost 0 bases at V and 3 bases at J; junction bases unmatched: 2. The CDR3 sequence is 14 residues long. The germline CDR1 and CDR2 sequences are SGHKS and YYEKEE (reference sequence). The CDR3 is CASSLDTGEETQYF. As DNA, the CDR3 is TGTGCCAGCAGCTTGGATACAGGGGAAGAGACCCAGTACTTC.

This clonotype was counted many times. The chain combines TRBV2 with TRBJ2-1; D remains ambiguous. This CDR3 region has 13 residues. V lost 3 bases and J 8 bases, leaving 11 bases between the germline ends. The germline gives CDR1 SNHLY, CDR2 FYNNEI. CDR3 sequence (DNA): TGTGCCAGCAGTGAGTCCCTGATCCATGAGCAGTTCTTC. It translates to CASSESLIHEQFF. Together with reference TRBV2 and TRBJ2-1, the CDR3 gives the full variable domain: EPEVTQTPSHQVTQMGQEVILRCVPISNHLYFYWYRQILGQKVEFLVSFYNNEISEKSEIFDDQFSVERPDGSNFTLKIRSTKLEDSAMYFCASSESLIHEQFFGPGTRLTVL.

This clonotype was detected once. A much larger clone lies one base from this, so it may be a read error. The V call is TRBV28, the J call TRBJ2-7, with D possibly matching TRBD1 (6 bases). V lost 8 bases, J lost 1 base, and 21 bases lay in between. This CDR3 comprises 16 residues. The V gene's germline CDR1 is MDHEN and CDR2 SYDVKM. CDR3 protein: CASGPERGRGSYEQYF. The CDR3 region has the DNA TGTGCCAGCGGTCCCGAGAGAGGAAGGGGGTCCTACGAGCAGTACTTC.

The chain employs TRBV19 and TRBJ1-2; 9 bases fit TRBD1. Losses at the gene ends were 4 bases for V and 4 bases for J; bases not matched to a gene: 7. The V gene's germline CDR1 is LNHDA and CDR2 SQIVND (reference sequence). The CDR3 runs to 15 residues. Here the CDR3 DNA reads TGTGCCAGTAGTACCACAGGGGGCCGAACCTATGGCTACACCTTC. Translating gives CASSTTGGRTYGYTF.